This entry is about one T cell receptor (beta chain). Antigen unknown. Produced via immunoSEQ multiplex PCR; TCRdb's table is partial and in-frame only. The data show roughly 220,000 clones, with 90% to 95% seen just once and more than 1% held by the top ten. Trimming cost V 3 bases and J 7 bases, with 16 bases left between them. Germline V gene sequence: CDR1 SGHTA, CDR2 FQGNSA. This CDR3 comprises 15 residues. The donors were members of the validation cohort comprising over a hundred subjects, separate from the approximately 670-subject first cohort. These data are taken from a study of cytomegalovirus exposure and HLA in healthy donors. Overall study findings and caveats: The study designated 150 to 200 TCR beta chains cytomegalovirus-associated. The classifier reportedly diagnosed cytomegalovirus status with high sensitivity and specificity. Rare TCR sequences predominated, though certain public TCRs were found in many donors.

This TCR came from a woman aged 18-29 years in good health and CMV-seronegative. The chain recombines TRBV7-2 with TRBJ2-1, with D possibly being TRBD2 (6 bases). Sequences were obtained from PBMCs. The CDR3 DNA reads as TGTGCCAGCAGCTTGGTCGGGAGACGAAGGAATGAGCAGTTCTTC. It yields the protein CASSLVGRRRNEQFF.